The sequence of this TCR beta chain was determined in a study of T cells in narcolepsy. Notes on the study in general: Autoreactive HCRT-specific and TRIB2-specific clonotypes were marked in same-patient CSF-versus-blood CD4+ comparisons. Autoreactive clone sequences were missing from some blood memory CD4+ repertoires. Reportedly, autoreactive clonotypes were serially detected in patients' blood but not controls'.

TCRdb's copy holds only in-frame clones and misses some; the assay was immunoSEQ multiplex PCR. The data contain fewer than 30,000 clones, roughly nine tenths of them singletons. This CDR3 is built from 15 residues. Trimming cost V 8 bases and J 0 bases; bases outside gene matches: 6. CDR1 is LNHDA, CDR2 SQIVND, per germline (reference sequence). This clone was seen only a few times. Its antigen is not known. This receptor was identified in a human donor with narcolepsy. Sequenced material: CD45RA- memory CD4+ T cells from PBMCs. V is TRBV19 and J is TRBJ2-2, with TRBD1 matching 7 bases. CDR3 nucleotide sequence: TGTGCCAGTTGGACCGGGACAGCGAACACCGGGGAGCTGTTTTTT. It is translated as CASWTGTANTGELFF.